This T cell receptor beta chain appears in the sequencing data of a study of cytomegalovirus exposure and HLA in healthy donors. About the study: There were 350 to 400 genotyped donors. Of these, 81% fell in the genetic ancestry cluster associated with self-reported Caucasian donors.

Primers for the PCR totalled 60 Vbeta and 13 Jbeta. Libraries were prepared by immunoSEQ multiplex PCR; TCRdb keeps only in-frame clonotypes and omits some of them. Seen here are about 130,000 clones, 84% observed once, and the top ten hold around 3%. CDR3 length equals 15 residues. The J segment lost 8 bases and the V segment lost 7 bases, leaving 11 bases of the junction unmatched. Germline CDR1 reads MNHEY; CDR2 reads SVGAGI. As regards this clone: Its matching antigen is unknown.

Study-level points and caveats: Overall, roughly 160 TCR beta chains were annotated as cytomegalovirus-associated.

Sequenced: PBMCs. The chain links TRBV6-5 to TRBJ1-4; 9 bases agree with TRBD1. The clonotype was recovered from a woman younger than 30 in good health and CMV-seropositive. In DNA, the CDR3 is TGTGCCAGCAATCTTTCCGGGACAGGGTACGAAAAACTGTTTTTT. This gives the protein CASNLSGTGYEKLFF.